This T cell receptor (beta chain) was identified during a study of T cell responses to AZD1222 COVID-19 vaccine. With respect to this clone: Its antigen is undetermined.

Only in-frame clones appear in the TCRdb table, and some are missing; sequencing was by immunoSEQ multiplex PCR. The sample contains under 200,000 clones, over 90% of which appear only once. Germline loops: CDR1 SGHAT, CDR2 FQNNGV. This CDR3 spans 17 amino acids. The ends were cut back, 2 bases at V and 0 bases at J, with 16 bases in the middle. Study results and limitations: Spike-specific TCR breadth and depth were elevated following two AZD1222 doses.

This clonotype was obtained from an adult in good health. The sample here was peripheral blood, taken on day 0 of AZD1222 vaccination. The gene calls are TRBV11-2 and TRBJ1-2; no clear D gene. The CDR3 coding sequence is TGTGCCAGCAGCTTATTAGTCAGCCGTACAGCTAACTATGGCTACACCTTC. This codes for CASSLLVSRTANYGYTF.